This T cell receptor beta chain stems from a study of preoperative IRX-2 immunotherapy in early breast cancer. This clone was recorded once. Repertoires were generated with immunoSEQ multiplex PCR, while TCRdb's copy carries only in-frame clones and drops some. The table has 10,000 to 15,000 clones, approximately 91% seen once. Treatment given: preoperative locoregional IRX-2 cytokine immunotherapy. This phase Ib study tested locoregional IRX-2 cytokine immunotherapy given before surgery. Germline lookup yields CDR1 SGHTA and CDR2 FQGNSA. Trimming stripped 3 bases from V and 4 bases from J, with 10 bases between. This CDR3 region has 15 residues.

V usage is TRBV7-2 and J usage is TRBJ1-6; a weak D match, TRBD1 (5 bases). The specimen was taken from a patient treated with IRX-2 immunotherapy. This receptor was obtained from a human donor with breast cancer. Here the CDR3 reads CASSFRGEYNSPLHF. The CDR3 region has the DNA TGTGCCAGCAGCTTTAGGGGCGAGTATAATTCACCCCTCCACTTT.